A selection of T cell receptor beta chains follows, all from one sample in a study of response to subunit inactivated influenza vaccine. Each CDR3 protein gets one entry after TCRdb re-called the RT-PCR reads with MiXCR. The sample has around 790,000 distinct CDR3 sequences, 21% seen once. The material sequenced was PBMCs from blood, taken roughly 5 days after vaccination. The receptors shown here come from a man aged 50 to 60 who received an inactivated influenza vaccine. Both conserved end residues are part of each CDR3. Fields, in order: J gene, D gene, clone size, V gene, CDR3 DNA, CDR3 protein. The D gene is left open where the match is weak. Some rows mark clone size as missing; the rest say once, few, many or name a class of expanded clone.

j_gene: TRBJ2-1; d_gene: NA; abundance: NA; v_gene: TRBV6-5; CDR3nt: TGTGCCAGCAGTATTCGACTAGGGGGATACAATGAGCAGTTCTTC; CDR3aa: CASSIRLGGYNEQFF
j_gene: TRBJ2-1; d_gene: TRBD2; abundance: NA; v_gene: TRBV20-1; CDR3nt: TGCAGTGCCGGGACTACCTCATACAATGAGCAGTTCTTC; CDR3aa: CSAGTTSYNEQFF
j_gene: TRBJ1-1; d_gene: NA; abundance: NA; v_gene: TRBV6-1; CDR3nt: TGTGCCAGCAGTACGCCCCGGACCGTGAACACTGAAGCTTTCTTT; CDR3aa: CASSTPRTVNTEAFF
j_gene: TRBJ2-3; d_gene: NA; abundance: NA; v_gene: TRBV4-3; CDR3nt: TGCGCCAGCAGCCAAGATCACGGACCAGGCTTTGTAGATACGCAGTATTTT; CDR3aa: CASSQDHGPGFVDTQYF
j_gene: TRBJ1-2; d_gene: NA; abundance: NA; v_gene: TRBV15; CDR3nt: TGTGCCACCAGCAGAGCAGTACACTATGGCTACACCTTC; CDR3aa: CATSRAVHYGYTF
j_gene: TRBJ1-6; d_gene: NA; abundance: many; v_gene: TRBV12-3/TRBV12-4; CDR3nt: TGTGCCAGCAGAAATAGCTTTACGGGTTATAATTCACCCCTCCACTTT; CDR3aa: CASRNSFTGYNSPLHF
j_gene: TRBJ2-3; d_gene: NA; abundance: NA; v_gene: TRBV7-2; CDR3nt: TGTGCCAGCAGCCCCACAGGGTACCCTACAGATACGCAGTATTTT; CDR3aa: CASSPTGYPTDTQYF
j_gene: TRBJ2-7; d_gene: TRBD2; abundance: few; v_gene: TRBV7-2; CDR3nt: TGTGCCAGCAGCTTAGGAGGCGGGAGTAATTCCTACGAGCAGTACTTC; CDR3aa: CASSLGGGSNSYEQYF
j_gene: TRBJ2-1; d_gene: TRBD2; abundance: few; v_gene: TRBV28; CDR3nt: TGTGCCAGCAGTTCTTCTTACGCTTCGGCGGCGGGGGGTGAGCAGTTCTTC; CDR3aa: CASSSSYASAAGGEQFF
j_gene: TRBJ2-7; d_gene: TRBD2; abundance: few; v_gene: TRBV2; CDR3nt: TGTGCCAGCAGTACAGCGGGGGGAACCTCCTACGAGCAGTACTTC; CDR3aa: CASSTAGGTSYEQYF
j_gene: TRBJ2-1; d_gene: NA; abundance: few; v_gene: TRBV4-2; CDR3nt: TGTGCCAGCAGCCAAGATTTCATCGCCCAAGCAGGGCAGTTCTTC; CDR3aa: CASSQDFIAQAGQFF
j_gene: TRBJ1-3; d_gene: NA; abundance: NA; v_gene: TRBV4-3; CDR3nt: TGCGCCAGCAGCCAAGATGGGGGGCCTGGAAACACCATATATTTT; CDR3aa: CASSQDGGPGNTIYF
j_gene: TRBJ2-4; d_gene: TRBD1; abundance: NA; v_gene: TRBV7-8; CDR3nt: TGTGCCAGCAGCTGGAGGACAGGATCGCCGGGGGCCAAAAACATTCAGTACTTC; CDR3aa: CASSWRTGSPGAKNIQYF
j_gene: TRBJ2-1; d_gene: NA; abundance: NA; v_gene: TRBV27; CDR3nt: TGTGCCAGCAGTTTATGGGGGGCGGGCTCCTACAATGAGCAGTTCTTC; CDR3aa: CASSLWGAGSYNEQFF
j_gene: TRBJ1-5; d_gene: NA; abundance: many; v_gene: TRBV12-3/TRBV12-4; CDR3nt: TGTGCCAGCAGTTTAAGAGGGAATCAGCCCCAGCATTTT; CDR3aa: CASSLRGNQPQHF
j_gene: TRBJ2-3; d_gene: TRBD2; abundance: NA; v_gene: TRBV20-1; CDR3nt: TGCAGTGCACCAACTAGCGGACCCACAGATACGCAGTATTTT; CDR3aa: CSAPTSGPTDTQYF
j_gene: TRBJ1-2; d_gene: NA; abundance: NA; v_gene: TRBV7-9; CDR3nt: TGTGCCAGCAGCTCTCGCCGGGACGGTTGGGCGCGGGGCTACACCTTC; CDR3aa: CASSSRRDGWARGYTF
j_gene: TRBJ2-1; d_gene: TRBD1; abundance: few; v_gene: TRBV6-1; CDR3nt: TGTGCCAGCAGGCTTACGACAGGGTGGGTGGGCTACAATGAGCAGTTCTTC; CDR3aa: CASRLTTGWVGYNEQFF
j_gene: TRBJ2-1; d_gene: NA; abundance: few; v_gene: TRBV6-1; CDR3nt: TGTGCCAGCTCTTATAGGACGGCTTCCTACAATGAGCAGTTCTTC; CDR3aa: CASSYRTASYNEQFF
j_gene: TRBJ1-1; d_gene: NA; abundance: few; v_gene: TRBV6-6; CDR3nt: TGTGCCAGCACTTTGACCCAGGAGGCTTTCTTT; CDR3aa: CASTLTQEAFF
j_gene: TRBJ1-5; d_gene: NA; abundance: NA; v_gene: TRBV20-1; CDR3nt: TGCAGTGCTCCCCCACAGGGAGATCGCAATCAGCCCCAGCATTTT; CDR3aa: CSAPPQGDRNQPQHF
j_gene: TRBJ2-3; d_gene: TRBD1; abundance: few; v_gene: TRBV6-5; CDR3nt: TGTGCCAGCATTTGGGACAGGGTGGCAGATACGCAGTATTTT; CDR3aa: CASIWDRVADTQYF
j_gene: TRBJ1-2; d_gene: NA; abundance: few; v_gene: TRBV20-1; CDR3nt: TGCAGTGCTAGTAGTCGGCTTAACTATGGCTACACCTTC; CDR3aa: CSASSRLNYGYTF
j_gene: TRBJ2-2; d_gene: NA; abundance: few; v_gene: TRBV5-1; CDR3nt: TGCGCCAGCAGCTTGGAAAGGATCGTAACCGGGGAGCTGTTTTTT; CDR3aa: CASSLERIVTGELFF
j_gene: TRBJ1-1; d_gene: TRBD1; abundance: NA; v_gene: TRBV7-2; CDR3nt: TGTGCCAGCAGCTTTAGCTACCACAGGGGTTCTAGGCAAGCTTTCTTT; CDR3aa: CASSFSYHRGSRQAFF
j_gene: TRBJ1-1; d_gene: TRBD1; abundance: few; v_gene: TRBV20-1; CDR3nt: TGCAGTGCTAACACCGGGGACAGGGCCACTGAAGCTTTCTTT; CDR3aa: CSANTGDRATEAFF